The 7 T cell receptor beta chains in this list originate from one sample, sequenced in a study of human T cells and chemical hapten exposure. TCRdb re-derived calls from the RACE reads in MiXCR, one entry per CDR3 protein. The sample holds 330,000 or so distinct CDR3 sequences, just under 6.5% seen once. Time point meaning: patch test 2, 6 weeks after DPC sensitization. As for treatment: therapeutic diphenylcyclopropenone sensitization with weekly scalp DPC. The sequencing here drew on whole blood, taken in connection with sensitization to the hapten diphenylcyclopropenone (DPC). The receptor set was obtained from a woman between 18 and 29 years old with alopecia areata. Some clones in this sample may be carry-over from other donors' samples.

CDR3 DNA: TGCGCCAGCAGCCAATTGACTAGCGGGGGCGCAGATACGCAGTATTTT. It is translated as CASSQLTSGGADTQYF. The rearrangement joins TRBV4-1 to TRBJ2-3; TRBD2 agrees at 12 bases. V lost 2 bases and J lost 4; bases outside the gene matches: 4. CDR1 is MGHRA, CDR2 YSYEKL, per germline. The CDR3 totals 16 residues.

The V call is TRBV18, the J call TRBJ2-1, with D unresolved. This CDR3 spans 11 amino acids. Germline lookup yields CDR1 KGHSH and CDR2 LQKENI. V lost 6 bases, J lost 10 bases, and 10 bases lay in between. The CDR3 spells CASSSSSEQFF. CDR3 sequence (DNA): TGTGCCAGCTCCTCCTCCTCCGAGCAGTTCTTC. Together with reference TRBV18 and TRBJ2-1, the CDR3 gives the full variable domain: NAGVMQNPRHLVRRRGQEARLRCSPMKGHSHVYWYRQLPEEGLKFMVYLQKENIIDESGMPKERFSAEFPKEGPSILRIQQVVRGDSAAYFCASSSSSEQFFGPGTRLTVL.

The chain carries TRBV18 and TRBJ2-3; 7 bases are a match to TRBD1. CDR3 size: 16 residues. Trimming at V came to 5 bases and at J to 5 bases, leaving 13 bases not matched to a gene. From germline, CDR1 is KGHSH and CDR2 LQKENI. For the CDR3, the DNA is TGTGCCAGCTCAAGTCGGGACAGCCGAAGTTTAGATACGCAGTATTTT. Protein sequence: CASSSRDSRSLDTQYF.

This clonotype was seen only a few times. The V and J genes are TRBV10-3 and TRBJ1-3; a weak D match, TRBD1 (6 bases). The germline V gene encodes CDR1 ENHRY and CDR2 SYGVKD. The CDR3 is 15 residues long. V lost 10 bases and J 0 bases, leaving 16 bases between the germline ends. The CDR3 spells CATADSIFSGNTIYF. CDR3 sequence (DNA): TGTGCCACCGCGGACAGCATCTTCTCTGGAAACACCATATATTTT.

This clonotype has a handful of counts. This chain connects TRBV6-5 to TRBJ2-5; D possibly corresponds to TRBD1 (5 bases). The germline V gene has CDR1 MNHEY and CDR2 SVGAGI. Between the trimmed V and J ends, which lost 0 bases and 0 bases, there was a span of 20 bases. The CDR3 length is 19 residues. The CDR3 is CASSYSTVIEDDHQETQYF. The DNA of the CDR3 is TGTGCCAGCAGTTACTCGACAGTAATCGAGGACGACCACCAAGAGACCCAGTACTTC.

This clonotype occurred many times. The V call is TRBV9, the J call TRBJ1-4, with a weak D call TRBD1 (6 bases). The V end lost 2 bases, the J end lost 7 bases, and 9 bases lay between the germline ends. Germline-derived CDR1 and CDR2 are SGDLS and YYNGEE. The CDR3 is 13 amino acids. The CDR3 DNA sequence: TGTGCCAGCAGCGTGGCAGGGGCTGAAAAACTGTTTTTT. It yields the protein CASSVAGAEKLFF.

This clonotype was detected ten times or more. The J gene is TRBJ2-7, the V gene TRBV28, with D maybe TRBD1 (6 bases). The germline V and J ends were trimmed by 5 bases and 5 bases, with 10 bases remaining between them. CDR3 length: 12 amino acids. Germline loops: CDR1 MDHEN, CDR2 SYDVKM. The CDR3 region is CASSPNRDEQYF. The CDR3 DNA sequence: TGTGCCAGCAGTCCTAACAGGGACGAGCAGTACTTC.